Below, 25 T cell receptor beta chains from the same sample are listed, as sequenced in a study of OX40 agonist ivuxolimab in advanced cancers. Produced via immunoSEQ multiplex PCR; TCRdb's table is partial and in-frame only. The sample has around 68,000 clones, 85% to 95% seen once; the top ten hold approximately 1%. Sample: CD4+ or CD8+ T cells sorted from blood, taken in a trial of the OX40 agonist ivuxolimab. These receptors originate from an adult with an advanced solid tumor such as melanoma, head and neck, liver or kidney cancer.

In this sample, this clone turned up once. This chain connects TRBV5-1 to TRBJ1-1, with a weak D call TRBD1 (6 bases). Germline lookup yields CDR1 SGHRS and CDR2 YFSETQ. Trimming shortened V by 3 bases and J by 6 bases, and 12 bases separated the two germline ends. The CDR3 contains 13 residues. CDR3 residues: CASSSPGQPEAFF. The CDR3 DNA reads TGCGCCAGCAGCTCCCCCGGACAGCCTGAAGCTTTCTTT. Full variable domain (remainder filled in from reference TRBV5-1 and TRBJ1-1): KAGVTQTPRYLIKTRGQQVTLSCSPISGHRSVSWYQQTPGQGLQFLFEYFSETQRNKGNFPGRFSGRQFSNSRSEMNVSTLELGDSALYLCASSSPGQPEAFFGQGTRLTVV.

The gene calls are TRBV27 and TRBJ2-7; 8 nucleotides align to TRBD1. Germline CDR1 and CDR2: MNHEY and SMNVEV (reference sequence). Losses at the gene ends were 2 bases for V and 0 bases for J; bases not matched to a gene: 9. The CDR3 consists of 17 residues. The CDR3 spells CASSLGTGRLNSYEQYF. CDR3 nucleotides: TGTGCCAGCAGTTTAGGGACAGGCCGCTTAAACTCCTACGAGCAGTACTTC.

Notes on this clone: The junction and the germline gene differ at one end; a read error may be behind it. This chain links TRBV7-7 with TRBJ2-5, with TRBD2 matching 7 bases. The germline CDR1 and CDR2 sequences are SSHAT and FNYEAQ (reference sequence). This CDR3 has 13 amino acids. The CDR3: CASSLVGGETQYF. The CDR3 region has the DNA TGTGCTAGCAGCTTAGTGGGGGGGGAGACCCAGTACTTC.

This chain joins TRBV19 and TRBJ2-3; no reliable D call. This CDR3 comprises 15 residues. Trimming shortened V by 1 base and J by 2 bases, and 10 bases separated the two germline ends. The V gene's germline CDR1 is LNHDA and CDR2 SQIVND (reference sequence). DNA for the CDR3: TGTGCCAGTAGTATAGGGCTGGCCCACACAGATACGCAGTATTTT. This translates into CASSIGLAHTDTQYF.

The chain uses TRBV30 and TRBJ2-3; unclear D gene. Trimming removed 1 base from V and 2 bases from J, with 7 bases in between. Looked up from germline, CDR1 is GTSNPN and CDR2 is SVGIG (reference sequence). This CDR3 comprises 13 residues. This CDR3 is CAWSGGNTDTQYF. CDR3 nucleotides: TGTGCCTGGAGTGGAGGCAACACAGATACGCAGTATTTT.

The chain employs TRBV2 and TRBJ1-5; maybe TRBD1 (5 bases). Germline CDR1 SNHLY, CDR2 FYNNEI. This CDR3 is 13 amino acids long. V lost 7 bases and J lost 5, with 12 bases in between. The chain's CDR3 is CASMRDGDQPQHF. The CDR3 nucleotides are TGTGCCAGCATGAGGGACGGAGATCAGCCCCAGCATTTT.

The chain has TRBV5-6 and TRBJ2-2, with 10 bases identical to TRBD1. The CDR3 length is 14 residues. V trimming: 4 bases; J trimming: 7 bases; junction bases outside the gene matches: 4. Germline CDR1 is SGHDT and CDR2 is YYEEEE. This CDR3 is CASSPGTGVGELFF. Written as DNA, the CDR3 is TGTGCCAGCAGCCCCGGGACAGGGGTCGGGGAGCTGTTTTTT.

The J gene is TRBJ2-7, the V gene TRBV18; possibly TRBD1 or TRBD2 for D (6 bases each). V lost 2 bases and J 3 bases, leaving 11 bases between the germline ends. Germline values: CDR1 KGHSH, CDR2 LQKENI. The CDR3 has 14 residues. The CDR3 reads CASSPTGGLYEQYF. CDR3 DNA sequence: TGTGCCAGCTCACCAACTGGGGGGCTCTACGAGCAGTACTTC.

The chain couples TRBV4-2 to TRBJ1-4, with 7 bases lining up with TRBD1. The CDR3 extends over 17 amino acids. The germline CDR1 and CDR2 sequences are LGHNA and YNFKEQ. The V segment lost 0 bases and the J segment 0 bases; nucleotides outside the gene matches: 4. In nucleotides, the CDR3 is TGTGCCAGCAGCCAAGACCCAGGGGGTTCAACTAATGAAAAACTGTTTTTT. It specifies CASSQDPGGSTNEKLFF.

The J gene is TRBJ2-3, the V gene TRBV10-1, with D possibly TRBD2 on 7 matching bases. V shed 11 bases and J shed 6 bases, with 24 bases lying between them. The CDR3 totals 15 residues. CDR1 is WNHNN and CDR2 is SYGVQD in the germline V gene (reference sequence). The CDR3 is CASERRRGPLDTQYF. The CDR3 DNA sequence: TGCGCCTCGGAGAGAAGGCGGGGGCCCTTGGATACGCAGTATTTT.

V usage is TRBV6-1 and J usage is TRBJ2-7; 8 nucleotides match TRBD2. The CDR3 runs to 15 residues. The V and J ends lost 4 bases and 5 bases, in that order; junction bases with no gene match: 10. Germline V gives CDR1 MNHNS, CDR2 SASEGT. CDR3 sequence reads: CASSGSGTSPHEQYF. CDR3 nucleotide sequence: TGTGCCAGCAGTGGGTCCGGGACTAGTCCCCACGAGCAGTACTTC.

The genes are TRBV7-8 and TRBJ2-2; D is undetermined. This CDR3 region has 14 residues. Germline loops: CDR1 SGHVS, CDR2 FQNEAQ. V lost 5 bases, J lost 1 base, and 8 bases lay in between. The CDR3 coding sequence is TGTGCCAGCAGCCGATCACAGAACACCGGGGAGCTGTTTTTT. Translation gives CASSRSQNTGELFF.

CDR3 residues: CASRPFPHEKLFF. CDR3 DNA: TGTGCCAGCCGACCATTTCCCCATGAAAAACTGTTTTTT. V usage is TRBV6-1 and J usage is TRBJ1-4; D gene ambiguous. This CDR3 spans 13 amino acids. With 8 bases removed from V and 6 bases from J, the gap between germline ends came to 13 bases. In germline, CDR1 is MNHNS, CDR2 SASEGT.

This clone has just a few counts. The J gene is TRBJ2-5, the V gene TRBV29-1; 10 bases match TRBD2. This CDR3 is 13 amino acids long. V dropped 6 bases and J dropped 2; count of bases not matched to a gene: 3. Germline assignment: CDR1 SQVTM and CDR2 ANQGSEA. The DNA for the CDR3 is TGCAGCGTGAGAGCGGGAGGGCAAGAGACCCAGTACTTC. This gives the protein CSVRAGGQETQYF.

The chain carries TRBV6-6 and TRBJ1-5; the match to TRBD1 covers 10 bases. Germline loops: CDR1 MNHNY, CDR2 SVGAGI (reference sequence). With V trimmed by 6 bases and J by 4 bases, 6 bases remained unmatched. CDR3 length equals 15 residues. The chain's CDR3 is CASSRGTGANQPQHF. CDR3 DNA: TGTGCCAGCAGCCGCGGGACAGGGGCAAATCAGCCCCAGCATTTT.

The chain combines TRBV28 with TRBJ1-2; D gene uncertain. This CDR3 region has 12 residues. Looked up from germline, CDR1 is MDHEN and CDR2 is SYDVKM. Trimming removed 3 bases from V and 8 bases from J, with 10 bases in between. CDR3 in amino acids: CASSFEQRGYTF. In DNA, the CDR3 is TGTGCCAGCAGTTTTGAGCAGCGGGGCTACACCTTC.

The chain joins TRBV5-1 to TRBJ1-2; a weak D match, TRBD1 (6 bases). CDR1 SGHRS and CDR2 YFSETQ come from the germline V gene. The CDR3 has 13 amino acids. Trimming removed 2 bases at V and 6 bases at J, with 11 bases between. Written as DNA, the CDR3 is TGCGCCAGCAGCTTATGGCAGGGGAATGGCTACACCTTC. Encoded protein: CASSLWQGNGYTF.

The chain couples TRBV14 to TRBJ2-2, with 12 positions matching TRBD2. V shed 4 bases, J shed 0 bases, and the junction held 3 bases outside the gene matches. Germline V gives CDR1 SGHDN, CDR2 FVKESK. This CDR3 comprises 17 residues. CDR3 protein: CASSRTSGISNTGELFF. CDR3 coding DNA: TGTGCCAGCAGCCGGACTAGCGGGATATCGAACACCGGGGAGCTGTTTTTT.

The table lists this clone with a count of one. The chain is built from TRBV18 and TRBJ1-5; D is ambiguous. The CDR3 covers 15 residues. Looked up from germline, CDR1 is KGHSH and CDR2 is LQKENI. V lost 3 bases to trimming and J lost 1 base, with 10 bases between them. The CDR3: CASSPTRQSNQPQHF. The CDR3 DNA reads as TGTGCCAGCTCACCTACTAGACAAAGCAATCAGCCCCAGCATTTT.

V gene TRBV18 combines with J gene TRBJ1-5; D ambiguous. The CDR3 has 15 amino acids. Germline CDR1 and CDR2: KGHSH and LQKENI. V shed 1 base and J shed 0 bases, with 7 bases lying between them. Here the CDR3 reads CASSPRADSNQPQHF. DNA of the CDR3: TGTGCCAGCTCACCACGGGCAGATAGCAATCAGCCCCAGCATTTT.

Points on this clone: Other DNA sequences of this sample code for an identical CDR3. The V and J genes are TRBV18 and TRBJ2-1, with a weak D call TRBD2 (5 bases). The CDR3 has 15 residues. Germline CDR1 reads KGHSH; CDR2 reads LQKENI. Trimming took off 1 base at V and 3 bases at J, with 10 bases between the two ends. CDR3 residues: CASSPLSGGYNEQFF. The CDR3 DNA reads TGTGCCAGCTCACCACTGAGCGGAGGCTACAATGAGCAGTTCTTC. The whole variable domain, filled in from reference TRBV18 and TRBJ2-1, reads NAGVMQNPRHLVRRRGQEARLRCSPMKGHSHVYWYRQLPEEGLKFMVYLQKENIIDESGMPKERFSAEFPKEGPSILRIQQVVRGDSAAYFCASSPLSGGYNEQFFGPGTRLTVL.

V gene TRBV4-1 combines with J gene TRBJ2-1, with D perhaps matching TRBD1 (6 bases). The germline V and J ends were trimmed by 3 bases and 1 base, with 13 bases remaining between them. This CDR3 has 16 amino acids. CDR1 and CDR2 from the germline V gene are MGHRA and YSYEKL. CDR3 coding DNA: TGCGCCAGCAGCCATCAGGGGAAAAGTTCCTACAATGAGCAGTTCTTC. Protein sequence: CASSHQGKSSYNEQFF.

V is TRBV19 and J is TRBJ2-1, with D possibly being TRBD2 (6 bases). Deletions cut 8 bases from V and 8 bases from J, with 16 bases between. Germline V lookup: CDR1 LNHDA, CDR2 SQIVND (reference sequence). CDR3 size: 13 residues. The CDR3 protein is CASDGRIGHEQFF. CDR3 DNA: TGTGCCAGTGATGGGAGGATTGGGCATGAGCAGTTCTTC.

The rearrangement uses TRBV5-5 and TRBJ2-7; 10 positions match TRBD2. Losses at the gene ends were 0 bases for V and 3 bases for J; bases not matched to a gene: 3. Germline CDR1 SGHKS, CDR2 YYEKEE (reference sequence). The CDR3 contains 15 residues. CDR3 protein: CASSLGLAGVYEQYF. The CDR3 DNA reads as TGTGCCAGCAGCTTGGGTCTAGCGGGGGTCTACGAGCAGTACTTC.

The chain has TRBV2 and TRBJ1-2; no reliable D call. The CDR3 has 13 amino acids. Trimming left V 4 bases short and J 1 base short, with 7 bases between. The germline V gene has CDR1 SNHLY and CDR2 FYNNEI. The CDR3: CASSAADNYGYTF. CDR3 coding DNA: TGTGCCAGCAGTGCGGCGGATAACTATGGCTACACCTTC.